This is a list of T cell receptor beta chains from one sample in a study of shared clonotypes between healthy human individuals. The repertoire was sequenced with immunoSEQ multiplex PCR; TCRdb's copy has only in-frame clones and lacks some. The table includes some 580,000 clones, 98% detected once. Specimen: naive CD8+ T cells sorted from blood. These receptors all come from a man aged 25-45 years in good health. CDR3s include the opening cysteine and the closing phenylalanine or tryptophan. The D gene is left open where the match is weak.

V,D,J,CDR3
TRBV15,-,TRBJ2-7,CATSRVPGQSYEQYF
TRBV29-1,-,-,CSVDVGASANEQFF
TRBV11-2,-,TRBJ1-2,CASSLEGGAQEGYTF
TRBV29-1,TRBD2,TRBJ2-3,CSARGLAGVLSTDTQYF
TRBV7-9,-,TRBJ1-5,CASSLLGGDQPQHF
TRBV29-1,TRBD1,TRBJ2-6,CSVGDRGQDSGANVLTF
TRBV28,-,TRBJ1-5,CASSSPSGYSGNQPQHF
TRBV7-9,TRBD1,TRBJ1-1,CASSSSGTENTEAFF
TRBV9,-,TRBJ1-4,CASSVEGSNEKLFF
TRBV6-6,TRBD1,TRBJ2-7,CASSSDRVEQYF
TRBV9,TRBD1,TRBJ2-3,CASTLGGGTDTQYF
TRBV5-1,-,TRBJ2-2,CASSLRSTELFF
TRBV4-3,TRBD2,TRBJ2-1,CASSQPGTSGRAEQFF
TRBV5-4,-,TRBJ2-7,CASSLEASSYEQYF
TRBV29-1,TRBD1,TRBJ2-3,CSVRSGTGTDTQYF
TRBV6-5,-,TRBJ2-7,CASSRVEGAAYEQYF
TRBV7-7,TRBD1,TRBJ2-3,CASSFGQGDTQYF
TRBV5-5,-,TRBJ2-7,CASSWGGGLYEQYF
TRBV28,-,TRBJ1-5,CASSRGVRGNQPQHF
TRBV7-9,-,TRBJ2-1,CASSRNDNREQFF
TRBV9,TRBD2,TRBJ2-3,CASSDASSTSRRSTDTQYF
TRBV9,-,TRBJ1-1,CASSVDQTTEAFF
TRBV19,-,TRBJ1-1,CASAQGLNTEAFF
TRBV7-9,-,TRBJ2-6,CASSPPGALSANVLTF
TRBV7-6,TRBD2,TRBJ2-7,CASSLSEGLAGKYEQYF
TRBV9,TRBD2,TRBJ2-7,CASSATGTSGPLHSYEQYF
TRBV27,-,TRBJ1-2,CASRSPLGYTF
TRBV5-1,TRBD2,TRBJ2-7,CASSIAGGPREQYF
TRBV4-1,TRBD2,TRBJ2-3,CASSQPILTSDYTDTQYF
TRBV9,-,TRBJ2-3,CASGVRGDTQYF
TRBV9,-,TRBJ2-3,CASSVEGRRDLTDTQYF
TRBV7-6,-,TRBJ2-1,CASSTGGPNEQFF
TRBV5-6,TRBD1,TRBJ1-4,CASSYDRAGGEKLFF
TRBV6-5,-,TRBJ1-5,CVTGPNSNQPQHF
TRBV9,-,TRBJ2-7,CASGGSYRGEQYF
TRBV5-1,TRBD2,TRBJ2-5,CASSLFVIGRSGETQYF
TRBV2,-,TRBJ1-1,CASSEAWRTTNTEAFF
TRBV30,-,TRBJ1-2,CAWSPRAYGYTF
TRBV9,-,TRBJ2-1,CASSVADVWYNEQFF
TRBV5-4,-,TRBJ1-2,CASSYSWDYTF
TRBV11-2,-,TRBJ2-7,CASSHGQTYEQYF